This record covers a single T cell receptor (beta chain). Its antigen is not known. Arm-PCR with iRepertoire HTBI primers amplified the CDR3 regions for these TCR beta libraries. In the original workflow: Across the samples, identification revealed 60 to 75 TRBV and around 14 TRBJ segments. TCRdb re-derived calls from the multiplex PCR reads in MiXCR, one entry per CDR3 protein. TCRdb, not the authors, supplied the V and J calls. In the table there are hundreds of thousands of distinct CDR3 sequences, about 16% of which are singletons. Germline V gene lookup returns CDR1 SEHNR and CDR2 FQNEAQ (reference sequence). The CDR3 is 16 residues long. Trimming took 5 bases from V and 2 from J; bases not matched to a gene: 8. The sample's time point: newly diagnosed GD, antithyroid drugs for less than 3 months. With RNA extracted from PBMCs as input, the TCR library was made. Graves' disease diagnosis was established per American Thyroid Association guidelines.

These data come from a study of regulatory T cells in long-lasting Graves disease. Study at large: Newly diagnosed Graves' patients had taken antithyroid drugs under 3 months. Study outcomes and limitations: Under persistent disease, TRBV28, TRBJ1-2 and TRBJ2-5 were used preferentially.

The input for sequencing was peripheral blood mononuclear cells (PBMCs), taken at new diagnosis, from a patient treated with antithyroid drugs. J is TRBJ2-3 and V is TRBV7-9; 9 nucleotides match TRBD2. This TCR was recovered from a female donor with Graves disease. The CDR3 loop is CASSHTGTSTTDTQYF. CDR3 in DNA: TGTGCCAGCAGCCACACCGGGACTAGCACCACAGATACGCAGTATTTT.